Following are 15 T cell receptor beta chains from one sample sequenced in a study of blood T cell repertoires in COVID-19. Profiled with immunoSEQ multiplex PCR; TCRdb holds only in-frame clones, not every one. Among around 170,000 clones listed, 80% were seen once. Sequencing was done on a sample of PBMCs or T cells enriched from blood (not recorded which). The receptor source for this set is a man aged 55 to 69 who had been exposed to COVID-19.

V is TRBV28 and J is TRBJ1-1; maybe TRBD1 (5 bases). The length of the CDR3 is 12 residues. Between the trimmed V and J ends, which lost 4 bases and 13 bases, there was a span of 16 bases. Germline-derived CDR1 and CDR2 are MDHEN and SYDVKM. The chain's CDR3 is CASSSGSVSGFF. The CDR3 DNA reads as TGTGCCAGCAGTTCAGGGTCTGTCTCGGGTTTCTTT.

This chain joins TRBV5-1 and TRBJ2-3, with 7 nucleotides matching TRBD2. The CDR3 consists of 15 residues. V shed 0 bases and J 5 bases; nucleotides not matched to a gene: 6. Germline V CDR1 and CDR2: SGHRS, YFSETQ. The CDR3 sequence: CASSLDGGRIDTQYF. The CDR3 DNA sequence: TGCGCCAGCAGCTTGGATGGCGGGAGAATAGATACGCAGTATTTT.

This clone has a handful of counts. The chain is built from TRBV2 and TRBJ1-1; 8 bases line up with TRBD1. Trimming at V came to 6 bases and at J to 3 bases, leaving 6 bases not matched to a gene. Germline lookup yields CDR1 SNHLY and CDR2 FYNNEI. The CDR3 spans 14 residues. CDR3 DNA sequence: TGTGCCAGCAGGGAGACAGGGGCAGACACTGAAGCTTTCTTT. Translating it yields CASRETGADTEAFF.

This clone is a singleton in its sample. V and J are TRBV12-5 and TRBJ2-1; TRBD2 agrees at 15 bases. CDR3 length equals 17 residues. Germline CDR1 reads LGHNT; CDR2 reads FRNRAP. The V segment lost 5 bases and the J segment 1 base; nucleotides outside the gene matches: 3. The CDR3 sequence: CASGHGTSGRSYNEQFF. The DNA of the CDR3 is TGTGCTAGTGGTCACGGGACTAGCGGGAGGTCCTACAATGAGCAGTTCTTC.

The chain carries TRBV6-5 and TRBJ1-2, with TRBD1 identical over 11 bases. V dropped 6 bases and J dropped 5; count of bases not matched to a gene: 8. The CDR3 is 15 amino acids. The germline gives CDR1 MNHEY, CDR2 SVGAGI. CDR3 nucleotide sequence: TGTGCCAGCAGCCGAAGGACAGGGGGCGTGTATGGCTACACCTTC. This translates into CASSRRTGGVYGYTF.

The genes are TRBV5-4 and TRBJ2-2, with 9 positions matching TRBD2. V lost 3 bases and J lost 4; bases outside the gene matches: 10. The CDR3 runs 17 residues. CDR1 and CDR2 (germline): SGHNT, YYREEE (reference sequence). The CDR3 DNA sequence: TGTGCCAGCAGCTATGTTAGGGCGGGAGGGTTCACCGGGGAGCTGTTTTTT. It is translated as CASSYVRAGGFTGELFF.

The chain joins TRBV11-1 to TRBJ2-3, with D unclear. V gave up 2 bases and J gave up 0 bases, with 9 bases separating them. Per the germline V gene, CDR1 is SGHAT and CDR2 is FQDESV (reference sequence). The CDR3 totals 15 residues. Here the CDR3 DNA reads TGTGCCAGCAGCTTATCAATCCGGAGCACAGATACGCAGTATTTT. Residues: CASSLSIRSTDTQYF.

The J gene is TRBJ2-1, the V gene TRBV27; D is undetermined. Germline assignment: CDR1 MNHEY and CDR2 SMNVEV (reference sequence). The CDR3 extends over 14 amino acids. The V end was cut by 2 bases, the J end by 6 bases, with 11 bases between. The CDR3 coding sequence is TGTGCCAGCAGTTTAATGGCCACCTTCAATGAGCAGTTCTTC. Its translation is CASSLMATFNEQFF.

The chain uses TRBV9 and TRBJ1-6; 7 bases line up with TRBD1. The germline CDR1 and CDR2 sequences are SGDLS and YYNGEE. The CDR3 is 17 residues long. The V segment lost 2 bases and the J segment 9 bases; nucleotides outside the gene matches: 14. The CDR3 sequence is CASSVGPNRGRGSPLHF. CDR3 nucleotide sequence: TGTGCCAGCAGCGTGGGCCCAAACAGGGGAAGAGGTTCACCCCTCCACTTT.

The chain carries TRBV5-1 and TRBJ2-7; 10 bases agree with TRBD2. The V gene's germline CDR1 is SGHRS and CDR2 YFSETQ. The CDR3 loop spans 15 amino acids. Trimming cost V 0 bases and J 7 bases; bases outside gene matches: 7. CDR3 residues: CASSLELAGPKEQYF. The CDR3 region has the DNA TGCGCCAGCAGCTTGGAACTAGCGGGACCCAAAGAGCAGTACTTC.

This CDR3 reads CASRAGQGKKLFF. In nucleotides, the CDR3 is TGTGCCAGCAGGGCCGGACAGGGGAAAAAACTGTTTTTT. V usage is TRBV28 and J usage is TRBJ1-4; 9 bases align to TRBD1. V gave up 6 bases and J gave up 9 bases; unmatched junction bases: 5. The germline V gene encodes CDR1 MDHEN and CDR2 SYDVKM. This CDR3 has 13 residues.

The gene calls are TRBV10-3 and TRBJ1-4; TRBD1 matches 8 bases. There are 14 residues in the CDR3. The V segment lost 2 bases and the J segment 5 bases; nucleotides outside the gene matches: 1. Germline CDR1 ENHRY, CDR2 SYGVKD. In nucleotides, the CDR3 is TGTGCCATCAGTGAGCGGACAGGGAATGAAAAACTGTTTTTT. It is translated as CAISERTGNEKLFF.

J is TRBJ2-2 and V is TRBV2, with D perhaps matching TRBD2 (6 bases). The V gene lost 8 bases and the J gene lost 2 bases, with 12 bases spanning the gap. This CDR3 region has 14 residues. The germline gives CDR1 SNHLY, CDR2 FYNNEI. The CDR3 bases are TGTGCCAGCCGGGAGACAGATAACACCGGGGAGCTGTTTTTT. Protein: CASRETDNTGELFF.

The chain combines TRBV21-1 with TRBJ1-3; the table's TRBD1 call for D was not verified on the DNA. TRBV21-1 is given as a pseudogene. The CDR3 loop spans 15 amino acids. The CDR3 DNA follows: TGTGCCAGGTTTAAGGGGGCAGCGTTAGTAAACACCATATATTTT. Its protein product is CARFKGAALVNTIYF.

Notes on this clone: A read error may produce the germline difference seen at one junction end. This chain uses TRBV6-5 with TRBJ2-5, with 7 positions matching TRBD1. CDR3 length: 14 residues. Germline V lookup: CDR1 MNHEY, CDR2 SVGAGI. The CDR3 DNA is TGTGCCAGCACTTACTCGGTGGGACAGGAGACCCAGTACTTC. It is translated as CASTYSVGQETQYF.